The sequence of this T cell receptor (beta chain) was determined in a study of shared clonotypes between healthy human individuals. The overall study: Each donor had three CD4 naive, three CD4 memory, two CD8 naive and one CD8 memory plate.

Splitting of CD4+ cells produced CD45RA+ naive and CD45RA-negative memory subsets. Germline lookup yields CDR1 MNHEY and CDR2 SMNVEV (reference sequence). The CDR3 is 15 residues long. Trimming pared 4 bases from V and 2 bases from J, leaving 14 bases between. Deep was the level used in running the assay. Clones were sequenced by immunoSEQ multiplex PCR, and TCRdb holds only the in-frame ones, with some missing. The data show under 600,000 clones, with more than 95% seen just once and approximately 0.067% held by the top ten. Material: naive CD4+ T cells sorted from blood. Subset here: CD45RA+ positively selected. The chain joins TRBV27 to TRBJ2-5; D possibly corresponds to TRBD2 (5 bases). The TCR was taken from a woman aged 25-40 years in good health. CDR3 in amino acids: CASSSVGAAQETQYF. CDR3 DNA: TGTGCCAGCAGTTCCGTGGGAGCGGCACAAGAGACCCAGTACTTC.